The 28 T cell receptor beta chains below come from one sample, sequenced in a study of T-cell memory formation after mild COVID-19. MiXCR, run by TCRdb on the 5' RACE reads, gives a single entry per CDR3 protein. The sample yields under 200,000 distinct CDR3 sequences, roughly 12% seen once. Sequences were obtained from PBMCs or a T cell subset sorted from them (not recorded which). These receptors all stem from a man between 18 and 35 years old who had mild COVID-19 (a few samples of this study predate the infection). Cell type and time point are not known.

The rearrangement joins TRBV20-1 to TRBJ2-3; D remains unclear. The V and J ends lost 6 bases and 0 bases respectively, with 16 bases between them. Germline-derived CDR1 and CDR2 are DFQATT and SNEGSKA (reference sequence). CDR3 size: 15 residues. The CDR3 loop is CSAKDSDSSTDTQYF. CDR3 sequence (DNA): TGCAGTGCAAAAGACTCCGACTCTAGCACAGATACGCAGTATTTT.

The J gene is TRBJ1-1, the V gene TRBV5-5; D not resolved. The CDR3 has 12 amino acids. The V gene's germline CDR1 is SGHKS and CDR2 YYEKEE (reference sequence). V was trimmed by 0 bases and J by 6 bases, leaving 6 bases between them. Written as DNA, the CDR3 is TGTGCCAGCAGCTTGGAGAAGGCTGAAGCTTTCTTT. It yields the protein CASSLEKAEAFF.

The chain links TRBV6-4 to TRBJ2-1, with 8 bases matching TRBD1. Unmatched junction bases numbered 2, after V lost 8 bases and J lost 5 bases. The CDR3 has 12 amino acids. From germline, CDR1 is MRHNA and CDR2 SNTAGT. CDR3 coding DNA: TGTGCCAGCGGACAGGGACACAATGAGCAGTTCTTC. Translated: CASGQGHNEQFF.

This clonotype was recorded at least ten times. DNA for the CDR3: TGCGCCAGCAGCGCAAGTCCCAGGGAGACCGGGGAGCTGTTTTTT. Its translation: CASSASPRETGELFF. V usage is TRBV5-1 and J usage is TRBJ2-2, with D perhaps given as TRBD1 or TRBD2 (5 bases each). This CDR3 is built from 15 residues. Germline assignment: CDR1 SGHRS and CDR2 YFSETQ. V was cut by 4 bases and J by 5 bases, with 15 bases left in between. The complete variable domain, with remaining parts taken from reference TRBV5-1 and TRBJ2-2, reads KAGVTQTPRYLIKTRGQQVTLSCSPISGHRSVSWYQQTPGQGLQFLFEYFSETQRNKGNFPGRFSGRQFSNSRSEMNVSTLELGDSALYLCASSASPRETGELFFGEGSRLTVL.

The rearrangement joins TRBV5-5 to TRBJ1-5; D unresolved. This CDR3 comprises 15 residues. Germline V gene sequence: CDR1 SGHKS, CDR2 YYEKEE (reference sequence). With 0 bases removed from V and 2 bases from J, the gap between germline ends came to 9 bases. The CDR3 region has the DNA TGTGCCAGCAGCTTGGCCCCCAGAGGCAATCAGCCCCAGCATTTT. Translated, it gives CASSLAPRGNQPQHF. The full variable domain, with the rest looked up from reference TRBV5-5 and TRBJ1-5, is DAGVTQSPTHLIKTRGQQVTLRCSPISGHKSVSWYQQVLGQGPQFIFQYYEKEERGRGNFPDRFSARQFPNYSSELNVNALLLGDSALYLCASSLAPRGNQPQHFGDGTRLSIL.

This clonotype occurred a few times. The chain employs TRBV12-3 or TRBV12-4 and TRBJ1-1; 8 nucleotides align to TRBD1. This CDR3 has 12 amino acids. Germline trimming cut 8 bases from V and 3 bases from J; bases unmatched to any gene: 2. The CDR3 sequence: CASAGGYTEAFF. CDR3 coding DNA: TGTGCCAGCGCAGGGGGCTACACTGAAGCTTTCTTT.

The chain couples TRBV6-5 to TRBJ1-2; D is perhaps TRBD1 (6 bases). Germline V gene sequence: CDR1 MNHEY, CDR2 SVGAGI. This CDR3 spans 15 amino acids. Between the trimmed V and J ends, which lost 0 bases and 0 bases, there was a span of 8 bases. The CDR3 here is CASSYSTGTNYGYTF. CDR3 bases: TGTGCCAGCAGTTACTCCACAGGGACTAACTATGGCTACACCTTC.

The gene calls are TRBV20-1 and TRBJ1-5, with 7 bases fitting TRBD1. With 6 bases clipped from V and 0 bases from J, the junction kept 11 bases outside the gene matches. CDR1 DFQATT and CDR2 SNEGSKA come from the germline V gene (reference sequence). CDR3 size: 16 residues. CDR3 coding DNA: TGCAGTGCGGGGGACGCCCAGGGGGGTAGCAATCAGCCCCAGCATTTT. This sequence encodes CSAGDAQGGSNQPQHF.

This clonotype has just a few counts. The chain links TRBV7-3 to TRBJ2-5; D uncertain. Germline-derived CDR1 and CDR2 are SGHTA and FQGTGA. The CDR3 loop spans 9 amino acids. V lost 10 bases and J 5 bases, leaving 5 bases between the germline ends. CDR3 DNA sequence: TGTGCCACGGAGGAGACCCAGTACTTC. Protein sequence: CATEETQYF.

The chain couples TRBV5-1 to TRBJ2-3; TRBD2 might be the D (6 bases). The ends were cut back, 4 bases at V and 5 bases at J, with 14 bases in the middle. CDR3 size: 14 residues. CDR1 is SGHRS, CDR2 YFSETQ, per germline. CDR3 nucleotides: TGCGCCAGCAGCCTGGGGGGAACGGGAGATACGCAGTATTTT. Translated, it gives CASSLGGTGDTQYF.

The CDR3 here is CATFRGLGETQYF. In DNA form, the CDR3 reads TGTGCCACCTTCCGGGGGCTGGGAGAGACCCAGTACTTC. The V gene is TRBV2, the J gene TRBJ2-5; possibly TRBD1 or TRBD2 for D (6 bases each). The V gene lost 10 bases and the J gene lost 4 bases, with 16 bases spanning the gap. The V gene's germline CDR1 is SNHLY and CDR2 FYNNEI. The CDR3 runs to 13 residues.

The chain joins TRBV9 to TRBJ2-5; D unclear. Germline loops: CDR1 SGDLS, CDR2 YYNGEE. V lost 4 bases to trimming and J lost 3 bases, with 13 bases between them. The CDR3 runs to 14 residues. This chain's CDR3 is CASSPTVAKETQYF. The CDR3 DNA follows: TGTGCCAGCAGCCCCACAGTGGCTAAAGAGACCCAGTACTTC.

This clonotype has at least ten counts. The rearrangement links TRBV7-3 to TRBJ2-6, with D uncertain. This CDR3 contains 15 residues. From germline, CDR1 is SGHTA and CDR2 FQGTGA. Trimming shortened V by 6 bases and J by 4 bases, and 13 bases separated the two germline ends. Here the CDR3 DNA reads TGTGCCAGCAGGGACGGTACTGCGGGGGCCAACGTCCTGACTTTC. It yields the protein CASRDGTAGANVLTF.

For the CDR3, the DNA is TGTGCCGGTGGACTAGCGGGGGGAGGGACCCAGTACTTC. Protein: CAGGLAGGGTQYF. V is TRBV2 and J is TRBJ2-5; 14 bases fit TRBD2. With V trimmed by 11 bases and J by 7 bases, 6 bases remained unmatched. Germline lookup yields CDR1 SNHLY and CDR2 FYNNEI. The CDR3 covers 13 residues. Full variable domain (rest looked up from reference TRBV2 and TRBJ2-5): EPEVTQTPSHQVTQMGQEVILRCVPISNHLYFYWYRQILGQKVEFLVSFYNNEISEKSEIFDDQFSVERPDGSNFTLKIRSTKLEDSAMYFCAGGLAGGGTQYFGPGTRLLVL.

This clonotype was seen more than once but under ten times. This chain joins TRBV14 and TRBJ1-2, with D unresolved. Germline CDR1 and CDR2: SGHDN and FVKESK. V was clipped by 0 bases and J by 8 bases, with 16 bases between them. The CDR3 extends over 15 amino acids. The CDR3 sequence: CASSQEDGRRGGYTF. As DNA, the CDR3 is TGTGCCAGCAGCCAAGAAGACGGCCGACGCGGGGGCTACACCTTC.

The V gene is TRBV6-1, the J gene TRBJ1-2, with 7 bases matching TRBD1. This CDR3 contains 14 residues. Trimming at V came to 6 bases and at J to 5 bases, leaving 9 bases not matched to a gene. Germline loops: CDR1 MNHNS, CDR2 SASEGT. The CDR3 protein is CASRTGTAPYGYTF. DNA for the CDR3: TGTGCCAGCAGAACCGGGACAGCCCCATATGGCTACACCTTC.

The sample holds many counts of this clonotype. The chain carries TRBV20-1 and TRBJ2-5, with a tentative D call TRBD2 (6 bases). The length of the CDR3 is 17 residues. Per the germline V gene, CDR1 is DFQATT and CDR2 is SNEGSKA (reference sequence). Trimming pared 2 bases from V and 2 bases from J, leaving 21 bases between. The CDR3 bases are TGCAGTGCTAGACCCCTCCTCTCTGCGGGACTTCAAGAGACCCAGTACTTC. It encodes CSARPLLSAGLQETQYF.

DNA of the CDR3: TGTGCCAGCAGTAGTACTTCCTCGCGGCCCAATGAGCAGTTCTTC. This gives the protein CASSSTSSRPNEQFF. The J gene is TRBJ2-1, the V gene TRBV12-3 or TRBV12-4; D gene uncertain. The CDR3 has 15 amino acids. The V gene lost 5 bases and the J gene lost 6 bases, with 17 bases spanning the gap.

This clonotype has ten or more counts. CDR3 sequence (DNA): TGTGCCATCAGTGATGGGTTAACCCAGTACTTC. Translation: CAISDGLTQYF. The chain joins TRBV10-3 to TRBJ2-5; D is uncertain. Between the trimmed V and J ends, which lost 3 bases and 8 bases, there was a span of 7 bases. The CDR3 spans 11 residues. The germline V gene has CDR1 ENHRY and CDR2 SYGVKD.

This clonotype was seen only a few times. The chain recombines TRBV2 with TRBJ1-2, with D unclear. The CDR3 extends over 11 amino acids. Trimming cost V 8 bases and J 8 bases, with 12 bases left between them. Looked up from germline, CDR1 is SNHLY and CDR2 is FYNNEI. In DNA form, the CDR3 reads TGTGCCAGCCGGACGGCCCCCGGCTACACCTTC. Translated: CASRTAPGYTF.

In this sample, this clonotype turned up a few times. This chain connects TRBV10-3 to TRBJ1-4, with D possibly TRBD1 on 5 matching bases. The CDR3 consists of 14 residues. The V gene's germline CDR1 is ENHRY and CDR2 SYGVKD. Trimming cost V 2 bases and J 7 bases, with 11 bases left between them. The CDR3 nucleotides are TGTGCCATCAGTGAGGTCCAGGGCGGTGAAAAACTGTTTTTT. It translates to CAISEVQGGEKLFF.

This clonotype has just a few counts. The V and J genes are TRBV12-3 or TRBV12-4 and TRBJ1-2; D is uncertain. CDR3 length: 13 amino acids. V was trimmed by 2 bases and J by 4 bases, leaving 8 bases between them. The CDR3 nucleotides read TGTGCCAGCAGTTTAAACAGCTTCTATGGCTACACCTTC. Encoded protein: CASSLNSFYGYTF.

Only a few counts were recorded for this clonotype. The chain has TRBV5-1 and TRBJ2-4, with D possibly matching TRBD2 (7 bases). Germline CDR1 reads SGHRS; CDR2 reads YFSETQ. CDR3 length: 15 amino acids. V lost 1 base and J 7 bases, leaving 15 bases between the germline ends. Here the CDR3 reads CASSLSPEGGNIQYF. The CDR3 DNA sequence: TGCGCCAGCAGCTTGAGCCCCGAGGGGGGGAACATTCAGTACTTC.

This clonotype has more than one count but fewer than ten. The gene calls are TRBV12-3 or TRBV12-4 and TRBJ1-2, with 9 nucleotides matching TRBD1. Trimming cost V 6 bases and J 7 bases; bases outside gene matches: 12. The CDR3 length is 15 residues. The CDR3 spells CASSIDRDRVRGYTF. CDR3 sequence (DNA): TGTGCCAGCAGCATAGACCGGGACAGGGTGCGTGGCTACACCTTC.

The V call is TRBV6-1, the J call TRBJ2-2; the D gene is possibly TRBD2 (5 bases). V was cut by 4 bases and J by 5 bases, with 5 bases left in between. The CDR3 length is 12 residues. From germline, CDR1 is MNHNS and CDR2 SASEGT. CDR3 DNA: TGTGCCAGCAGTGGGGAGACCGGGGAGCTGTTTTTT. Translated, it gives CASSGETGELFF.

The chain couples TRBV7-9 to TRBJ2-2; D is undetermined. Trimming cost V 7 bases and J 2 bases, with 14 bases left between them. Germline lookup yields CDR1 SEHNR and CDR2 FQNEAQ (reference sequence). This CDR3 contains 15 residues. CDR3 sequence: CASIPRGRNTGELFF. CDR3 nucleotide sequence: TGTGCCAGCATCCCGAGAGGTCGCAACACCGGGGAGCTGTTTTTT.

This chain connects TRBV18 to TRBJ1-5, with D perhaps TRBD1 (5 bases). CDR3 size: 16 residues. The germline V gene has CDR1 KGHSH and CDR2 LQKENI. V gave up 1 base and J gave up 5 bases, with 15 bases separating them. This CDR3 is CASSPRGGMRDQPQHF. CDR3 nucleotide sequence: TGTGCCAGCTCACCACGGGGCGGGATGAGGGATCAGCCCCAGCATTTT.

The CDR3 loop is CASSPRPNYNEQFF. DNA for the CDR3: TGTGCCAGCAGCCCGAGGCCTAACTACAATGAGCAGTTCTTC. V and J are TRBV3-1 and TRBJ2-1, with D unresolved. V lost 4 bases to trimming and J lost 3 bases, with 10 bases between them. The CDR3 length is 14 residues. Germline V gene lookup returns CDR1 LGHDT and CDR2 YNNKEL (reference sequence).